The next 25 T cell receptor beta chains were all read from a single sample in a study of post-analysis software for immune sequencing data (dated by TCRdb to the mid-2010s). Which antigens these TCRs recognize remains unknown. Library construction relied on PCR. The sequencer was an Illumina HiSeq 2500. Unique molecular identifiers were incorporated into TCR beta cDNA libraries to reduce PCR and sequencing biases. Starting from the raw public reads, TCRdb applied fastp trimming at Q25, assembled clones with MiXCR and retained in-frame beta chains. Rows are combined by CDR3 protein, so each entry shows the most common genes and DNA. Present in this sample are 450,000 to 650,000 distinct CDR3 sequences, about 40% of which were seen just once. The ten top clones hold 1.5% to 2% of the sample. The paper's findings and limits, for the study overall: Several TRBV segments, including TRBV5-6, TRBV5-1 and TRBV20-1, were significantly more frequent in patients than controls.

Sequencing was carried out using blood. The receptors originated from a girl aged 10 to 17 with multiple sclerosis.

The chain is built from TRBV7-2 and TRBJ2-5; TRBD1 is a possible D gene (6 bases). CDR3 length: 13 amino acids. V was pared by 2 bases and J by 13 bases, with 17 bases between. The germline CDR1 and CDR2 sequences are SGHTA and FQGNSA. CDR3 residues: CASSLPPGASRYF. CDR3 nucleotide sequence: TGTGCCAGCAGCTTACCCCCAGGGGCTAGTAGGTACTTC.

The V call is TRBV12-3 or TRBV12-4, the J call TRBJ1-2; no definite D call. V lost 2 bases and J lost 2, with 12 bases in between. CDR3 length: 15 amino acids. The chain's CDR3 is CASSLTGEPNYGYTF. DNA of the CDR3: TGTGCCAGCAGTTTAACCGGGGAACCCAACTATGGCTACACCTTC.

This clonotype has a handful of counts. This chain connects TRBV6-5 to TRBJ1-5; D gene ambiguous. The germline V and J ends were trimmed by 4 bases and 0 bases, with 10 bases remaining between them. Germline V lookup: CDR1 MNHEY, CDR2 SVGAGI. The CDR3 length is 15 residues. CDR3 in amino acids: CASSSPSDSNQPQHF. The CDR3 region has the DNA TGTGCCAGCAGTTCCCCCAGTGATAGCAATCAGCCCCAGCATTTT.

Only one count was recorded for this clonotype. This chain links TRBV12-3 or TRBV12-4 with TRBJ2-3, with 7 bases aligning to TRBD1. CDR3 length: 14 residues. The V gene end was trimmed by 2 bases and the J gene end by 5 bases; junction bases not matched to a gene: 4. The chain's CDR3 is CASSLTGVEDTQYF. In nucleotides, the CDR3 is TGTGCCAGCAGTTTAACAGGGGTAGAAGATACGCAGTATTTT.

V and J are TRBV20-1 and TRBJ1-6, with D perhaps matching TRBD1 (5 bases). The CDR3 is 9 residues long. CDR1 and CDR2 from the germline V gene are DFQATT and SNEGSKA (reference sequence). DNA of the CDR3: TGCAGAGACAGTTGCCCCCTCCACTTT. Protein sequence: CRDSCPLHF.

This clonotype was counted many times. CDR3 protein: CASSPTGAAQFF. The CDR3 DNA is TGTGCCAGCAGTCCTACAGGGGCGGCGCAGTTCTTC. V gene TRBV5-5 combines with J gene TRBJ2-1; TRBD1 agrees at 7 bases. The ends lost 5 bases at V and 12 bases at J; junction bases unmatched: 8. The CDR3 covers 12 residues. CDR1 SGHKS and CDR2 YYEKEE come from the germline V gene (reference sequence).

The chain carries TRBV12-3 or TRBV12-4 and TRBJ1-4; weak D call: TRBD1 (6 bases). V lost 7 bases, J lost 0 bases, and 12 bases lay in between. This CDR3 is built from 15 residues. Here the CDR3 reads CASTLSGATNEKLFF. As DNA, the CDR3 is TGTGCCAGCACTCTATCAGGGGCAACTAATGAAAAACTGTTTTTT.

The gene calls are TRBV20-1 and TRBJ2-5; 7 nucleotides agree with TRBD1. Trimming cost V 5 bases and J 4 bases; bases outside gene matches: 7. Germline V gene lookup returns CDR1 DFQATT and CDR2 SNEGSKA (reference sequence). This CDR3 is 13 amino acids long. In DNA form, the CDR3 reads TGCAGTGCTTTGCCAGGGGGAGCAGAGACCCAGTACTTC. Its translation is CSALPGGAETQYF.

This clonotype has a handful of counts. J is TRBJ1-1 and V is TRBV7-2; perhaps TRBD1 as D (5 bases). There are 15 residues in the CDR3. The germline V gene has CDR1 SGHTA and CDR2 FQGNSA. Trimming cost V 2 bases and J 1 base, with 11 bases left between them. The CDR3 nucleotides read TGTGCCAGCAGCTTAAGTCGACAGAGGAACACTGAAGCTTTCTTT. It specifies CASSLSRQRNTEAFF.

V and J are TRBV12-3 or TRBV12-4 and TRBJ2-3; D is unresolved. There are 13 residues in the CDR3. The V and J ends lost 3 bases and 4 bases respectively, with 8 bases between them. In DNA, the CDR3 is TGTGCCAGCAGTTTCGGGCGGTCAGATACGCAGTATTTT. This encodes CASSFGRSDTQYF.

The rearrangement links TRBV7-3 to TRBJ2-3; D remains ambiguous. The CDR3 loop spans 14 amino acids. CDR1 and CDR2 (germline): SGHTA, FQGTGA. V lost 4 bases, J lost 5 bases, and 13 bases lay in between. In DNA form, the CDR3 reads TGTGCCAGCAGCTCCGGGCCCTCAAAAGATACGCAGTATTTT. The encoded protein is CASSSGPSKDTQYF.

This clonotype was seen repeatedly, ten times or more. This chain joins TRBV7-2 and TRBJ2-1, with 9 bases that match TRBD2. CDR1 is SGHTA and CDR2 is FQGNSA in the germline V gene. The CDR3 loop spans 14 amino acids. The V and J ends lost 5 bases and 8 bases, in that order; junction bases with no gene match: 7. The DNA for the CDR3 is TGTGCCAGCAGCGTTAGCGGGAGTTATTATGAGCAGTTCTTC. Encoded protein: CASSVSGSYYEQFF.

This clonotype was counted only a few times. The chain couples TRBV5-1 to TRBJ2-7, with TRBD1 matching over 12 bases. V shed 3 bases and J 5 bases; nucleotides not matched to a gene: 3. CDR1 is SGHRS, CDR2 YFSETQ, per germline. The CDR3 totals 14 residues. The CDR3 reads CASSWGTGGNEQYF. Written as DNA, the CDR3 is TGCGCCAGCAGCTGGGGGACAGGGGGCAACGAGCAGTACTTC.

Concerning this clonotype itself: At one end, the junction sequence differs from germline, possibly due to a read error. V is TRBV12-3 or TRBV12-4 and J is TRBJ2-3; D gene ambiguous. The CDR3 is made up of 11 amino acids. CDR3 loop: CVSSSTDTQYF. The CDR3 DNA sequence: TGTGTCAGCAGTAGCACAGATACGCAGTATTTT.

V gene TRBV29-1 combines with J gene TRBJ2-1, with D uncertain. There are 10 residues in the CDR3. Germline V gives CDR1 SQVTM, CDR2 ANQGSEA. V lost 6 bases and J lost 8, with 8 bases in between. The CDR3, as DNA: TGCAGCGTCCCCCTCGATGAGCAGTTCTTC. Translated, it gives CSVPLDEQFF.

The genes are TRBV5-8 and TRBJ2-1, with D possibly TRBD1 on 7 matching bases. Germline CDR1 SGHTS, CDR2 YDEGEE. The CDR3 extends over 14 amino acids. The V gene lost 6 bases and the J gene lost 4 bases, with 14 bases spanning the gap. The CDR3 coding sequence is TGTGCCAGCACCCTCGGGGGACAGTACAATGAGCAGTTCTTC. Protein: CASTLGGQYNEQFF.

There are a few counts of this clonotype. The chain is built from TRBV5-1 and TRBJ2-1, with 9 bases matching TRBD1. Germline CDR1 is SGHRS and CDR2 is YFSETQ. The CDR3 spans 15 residues. Trimming cost V 2 bases and J 6 bases; bases outside gene matches: 6. The CDR3 region is CASSFSGTGSNEQFF. The CDR3 nucleotides read TGCGCCAGCAGCTTTTCTGGGACAGGGTCCAATGAGCAGTTCTTC.

This clonotype was seen a handful of times. An end of the junction does not agree with germline; a read error may underlie this. The rearrangement links TRBV4-1 to TRBJ1-5; D remains ambiguous. This CDR3 spans 17 amino acids. CDR1 and CDR2 (germline): MGHRA, YSYEKL. DNA of the CDR3: TGCGCCAGCAACCAAGTGCCCGGCGGTCGGGGAGATCAGCCCCAGCATTTT. The encoded protein is CASNQVPGGRGDQPQHF.

The chain carries TRBV6-5 and TRBJ2-7; 9 positions match TRBD2. This CDR3 is 17 amino acids long. V lost 2 bases to trimming and J lost 0 bases; unmatched junction nucleotides: 8. Germline V gene data show CDR1 as MNHEY and CDR2 as SVGAGI. The CDR3 loop reads CASSYGASGAYSYEQYF. The CDR3 DNA is TGTGCCAGCAGTTACGGGGCTAGCGGGGCATACTCCTACGAGCAGTACTTC.

The gene calls are TRBV10-3 and TRBJ1-5, with D hard to call. Trimming removed 3 bases from V and 4 bases from J, with 10 bases in between. This CDR3 is built from 14 residues. Germline assignment: CDR1 ENHRY and CDR2 SYGVKD. The CDR3, as DNA: TGTGCCATCAGTGACCCCGACGGTAATCAGCCCCAGCATTTT. The encoded protein is CAISDPDGNQPQHF.

The V gene is TRBV5-1, the J gene TRBJ2-5; TRBD1 agrees at 9 bases. In germline, CDR1 is SGHRS, CDR2 YFSETQ. This CDR3 is 14 amino acids long. V was pared by 4 bases and J by 4 bases, with 5 bases of the junction left unmatched. CDR3 in DNA: TGCGCCAGCAGCCCCGGGGACAGGGCAGAGACCCAGTACTTC. Translation: CASSPGDRAETQYF.

The CDR3 here is CASSEVAGSGANVLTF. DNA of the CDR3: TGTGCCAGCAGTGAAGTCGCCGGCTCTGGGGCCAACGTCCTGACTTTC. The gene calls are TRBV6-1 and TRBJ2-6; unclear D gene. Germline loops: CDR1 MNHNS, CDR2 SASEGT. V was clipped by 1 base and J by 0 bases, with 7 bases between them. CDR3 length equals 16 residues.

The gene calls are TRBV13 and TRBJ2-1, with D tentatively TRBD1 (6 bases). The CDR3 is 15 amino acids. CDR1 and CDR2 (germline): PRHDT, FYEKMQ (reference sequence). The V and J ends lost 1 base and 6 bases respectively, with 13 bases between them. The CDR3 nucleotides read TGTGCCAGCAGCTTAGAGCTCAACAGGGCCAATGAGCAGTTCTTC. This encodes CASSLELNRANEQFF.

The chain employs TRBV27 and TRBJ1-2; unclear D gene. The V and J ends lost 0 bases and 1 base respectively, with 9 bases between them. Germline assignment: CDR1 MNHEY and CDR2 SMNVEV (reference sequence). The CDR3 runs 15 residues. The chain's CDR3 is CASSLSGSGNYGYTF. Written as DNA, the CDR3 is TGTGCCAGCAGTTTATCAGGCTCCGGTAACTATGGCTACACCTTC.

The chain employs TRBV6-1 and TRBJ2-1; 9 nucleotides align to TRBD2. Germline assignment: CDR1 MNHNS and CDR2 SASEGT. V gave up 3 bases and J gave up 7 bases; unmatched junction bases: 4. The length of the CDR3 is 14 residues. The CDR3 sequence: CASSDRLAGNEQFF. For the CDR3, the DNA is TGTGCCAGCAGTGACAGGCTAGCGGGAAATGAGCAGTTCTTC.